A selection of T cell receptor beta chains follows, all from one sample in a study of regulatory T cells in long-lasting Graves disease. TCRdb re-derived calls from the multiplex PCR reads in MiXCR, one entry per CDR3 protein. The data contain 400,000 to 550,000 distinct CDR3 sequences, 15% of them seen just once; the ten biggest clones take up about a sixth. The same specimen was also included in a second study, on T cells in Graves' hyperthyroidism and ophthalmopathy.

Specimen: peripheral blood mononuclear cells (PBMCs), collected at new diagnosis, from a patient treated with antithyroid drugs. The origin of the receptors is a woman aged 25 to 39 with Graves disease. The CDR3 runs from the conserved cysteine through the conserved F or W. Fields, in order: CDR3 protein, CDR3 DNA, clone size, J gene, V gene, D gene, CDR3 length. D genes are given only for firm matches. Expanded clones are given a class, and other clones once, few, many or no size at all.

CDR3: CATSGSGRSYEQYF
DNA: TGTGCCACCAGCGGTAGCGGGCGCTCCTACGAGCAGTACTTC
size: many
J: TRBJ2-7
V: TRBV15
D: TRBD2
length: 14

CDR3: CATSDPPEDDQETQYF
DNA: TGTGCCACCAGTGATCCTCCGGAGGACGACCAAGAGACCCAGTACTTC
size: many
J: TRBJ2-5
V: TRBV24-1
D: NA
length: 16

CDR3: CASSSSQGLNEKLFF
DNA: TGTGCCAGCAGTTCGTCACAGGGTTTGAATGAAAAACTGTTTTTT
size: many
J: TRBJ1-4
V: TRBV12-3/TRBV12-4
D: NA
length: 15

CDR3: CAISEGQYQETQYF
DNA: TGTGCCATCAGTGAGGGCCAGTACCAAGAGACCCAGTACTTC
size: many
J: TRBJ2-5
V: TRBV10-3
D: NA
length: 14

CDR3: CSARDILAGAYNEQFF
DNA: TGCAGTGCTAGAGATATACTAGCGGGGGCATACAATGAGCAGTTCTTC
size: many
J: TRBJ2-1
V: TRBV20-1
D: TRBD2
length: 16

CDR3: CASSLRRAGALSNTEAFF
DNA: TGTGCCAGCTCACTACGCAGGGCAGGGGCCCTTTCGAACACTGAAGCTTTCTTT
size: NA
J: TRBJ1-1
V: TRBV18
D: NA
length: 18

CDR3: CASSPQGGKGNTIYF
DNA: TGTGCCAGCAGCCCTCAAGGAGGGAAGGGAAACACCATATATTTT
size: many
J: TRBJ1-3
V: TRBV2
D: NA
length: 15

CDR3: CAVQETQYF
DNA: TGTGCCGTCCAAGAGACCCAGTACTTC
size: few
J: TRBJ2-5
V: TRBV6-2/TRBV6-3
D: NA
length: 9

CDR3: CAWSLQGNTIYF
DNA: TGTGCCTGGAGTCTTCAAGGAAACACCATATATTTT
size: many
J: TRBJ1-3
V: TRBV30
D: NA
length: 12

CDR3: CASSLLFNPESSYNSPLHF
DNA: TGTGCCAGCAGTTTATTATTTAACCCAGAGAGCTCCTATAATTCACCCCTCCACTTT
size: few
J: TRBJ1-6
V: TRBV28
D: NA
length: 19

CDR3: CASSKREKNNIQYF
DNA: TGTGCCAGCAGCAAGCGGGAGAAAAATAACATTCAGTACTTC
size: few
J: TRBJ2-4
V: TRBV11-2
D: TRBD2
length: 14

CDR3: CSAVHSAGGKRPGTYNEQFF
DNA: TGCAGTGCTGTCCATTCGGCGGGAGGGAAAAGACCCGGGACCTACAATGAGCAGTTCTTC
size: many
J: TRBJ2-1
V: TRBV20-1
D: TRBD2
length: 20

CDR3: CAISGTSEDTQYF
DNA: TGTGCCATATCCGGGACTAGCGAGGATACGCAGTATTTT
size: many
J: TRBJ2-3
V: TRBV10-3
D: TRBD2
length: 13

CDR3: CASSTRQGGYNSPLHF
DNA: TGTGCCAGCAGCACTCGACAGGGAGGCTATAATTCACCCCTCCACTTT
size: many
J: TRBJ1-6
V: TRBV7-2
D: TRBD1
length: 16

CDR3: CASSPPRGVSYEQYF
DNA: TGTGCCAGCAGCCCCCCCAGGGGTGTCAGCTACGAGCAGTACTTC
size: many
J: TRBJ2-7
V: TRBV5-6
D: NA
length: 15

CDR3: CASSPGTSGLWETQYF
DNA: TGTGCCAGCAGCCCAGGGACTAGCGGGTTATGGGAGACCCAGTACTTC
size: NA
J: TRBJ2-5
V: TRBV9
D: TRBD2
length: 16

CDR3: CASSPSRDREYSNQPQHF
DNA: TGTGCCAGCAGTCCGTCCCGGGACAGGGAATATAGCAATCAGCCCCAGCATTTT
size: many
J: TRBJ1-5
V: TRBV12-3/TRBV12-4
D: TRBD1
length: 18

CDR3: CSGEARGTADTQYF
DNA: TGCAGTGGCGAGGCCCGCGGCACCGCAGATACGCAGTATTTT
size: NA
J: TRBJ2-3
V: TRBV20-1
D: NA
length: 14

CDR3: CASSNRVNTEAFF
DNA: TGTGCCAGCAGTAACAGGGTGAACACTGAAGCTTTCTTT
size: NA
J: TRBJ1-1
V: TRBV6-1
D: NA
length: 13

CDR3: CASRTRLAGESDEQYF
DNA: TGTGCCAGCAGGACCCGACTAGCGGGAGAGTCCGACGAGCAGTACTTC
size: many
J: TRBJ2-7
V: TRBV28
D: TRBD2
length: 16

CDR3: CASSLRQSPQHF
DNA: TGTGCCAGCAGTTTGAGGCAGTCCCCCCAGCATTTT
size: many
J: TRBJ1-5
V: TRBV12-3/TRBV12-4
D: NA
length: 12

CDR3: CASSFARLAGLRRETQYF
DNA: TGTGCCAGCAGCTTCGCGCGACTAGCGGGGCTCCGACGGGAGACCCAGTACTTC
size: few
J: TRBJ2-5
V: TRBV5-4
D: TRBD2
length: 18

CDR3: CSGSPITQMNTEAFF
DNA: TGCAGCGGCTCGCCTATCACCCAGATGAACACTGAAGCTTTCTTT
size: many
J: TRBJ1-1
V: TRBV29-1
D: NA
length: 15

CDR3: CASSGTSGRRGYNEQFF
DNA: TGTGCCAGCAGTGGGACTAGCGGGAGGAGGGGGTACAATGAGCAGTTCTTC
size: many
J: TRBJ2-1
V: TRBV9
D: TRBD2
length: 17

CDR3: CASSRPGVGEKLFF
DNA: TGTGCCAGCAGTCGACCGGGCGTGGGGGAAAAACTGTTTTTT
size: many
J: TRBJ1-4
V: TRBV3-1
D: NA
length: 14

CDR3: CAWRIKGVIETQYF
DNA: TGTGCCTGGAGGATTAAGGGGGTGATAGAGACCCAGTACTTC
size: many
J: TRBJ2-5
V: TRBV30
D: NA
length: 14

CDR3: CASTHGSNTEAFF
DNA: TGCGCCAGCACACACGGCAGTAACACTGAAGCTTTCTTT
size: many
J: TRBJ1-1
V: TRBV5-1
D: NA
length: 13

CDR3: CASSYSLNYGYTF
DNA: TGTGCCAGCAGTTACAGTCTTAACTATGGCTACACCTTC
size: many
J: TRBJ1-2
V: TRBV6-5
D: NA
length: 13

CDR3: CASTWGQQGKNTEAFF
DNA: TGTGCCAGCACCTGGGGCCAACAGGGGAAAAACACTGAAGCTTTCTTT
size: many
J: TRBJ1-1
V: TRBV11-2
D: TRBD1
length: 16

CDR3: CASSVGSTTDTQYF
DNA: TGTGCCAGCAGCGTAGGGAGTACCACAGATACGCAGTATTTT
size: many
J: TRBJ2-3
V: TRBV9
D: NA
length: 14

CDR3: CSVEAAQGPSSYEQYF
DNA: TGCAGCGTTGAGGCAGCCCAGGGGCCCAGCTCCTACGAGCAGTACTTC
size: many
J: TRBJ2-7
V: TRBV29-1
D: NA
length: 16

CDR3: CASSFLEFNEQFF
DNA: TGTGCCAGCAGTTTCCTAGAGTTCAATGAGCAGTTCTTC
size: many
J: TRBJ2-1
V: TRBV27
D: NA
length: 13

CDR3: CASSLMGGQGAADEQFF
DNA: TGTGCCAGCAGCTTAATGGGTGGACAGGGGGCTGCGGATGAGCAGTTCTTC
size: many
J: TRBJ2-1
V: TRBV7-3
D: TRBD1
length: 17

CDR3: CASRGVRGEQFF
DNA: TGTGCCAGCAGGGGGGTACGGGGTGAGCAGTTCTTC
size: many
J: TRBJ2-1
V: TRBV7-7
D: NA
length: 12

CDR3: CASSLPPTGELFF
DNA: TGTGCCAGCAGCCTCCCCCCCACCGGGGAGCTGTTTTTT
size: NA
J: TRBJ2-2
V: TRBV11-1
D: NA
length: 13

CDR3: CASSAAGTQYF
DNA: TGTGCCAGCTCGGCAGCGGGGACCCAGTACTTC
size: NA
J: TRBJ2-5
V: TRBV25-1
D: NA
length: 11

CDR3: CATSDFGGPQHF
DNA: TGTGCCACCAGTGATTTCGGGGGGCCCCAGCATTTT
size: many
J: TRBJ1-5
V: TRBV24-1
D: NA
length: 12

CDR3: CASSPAGTSGETQYF
DNA: TGCGCCAGCAGCCCCGCAGGGACTAGCGGAGAGACCCAGTACTTC
size: many
J: TRBJ2-5
V: TRBV5-1
D: TRBD2
length: 15

CDR3: CASRPIGGYTF
DNA: TGTGCCAGCAGGCCAATAGGTGGCTACACCTTC
size: many
J: TRBJ1-2
V: TRBV2
D: NA
length: 11

CDR3: CAWTGTGGHTDTQYF
DNA: TGTGCCTGGACCGGGACAGGGGGTCACACAGATACGCAGTATTTT
size: NA
J: TRBJ2-3
V: TRBV30
D: TRBD1
length: 15

CDR3: CASSTGWSYEQYF
DNA: TGTGCCAGCTCGACAGGGTGGTCCTACGAGCAGTACTTC
size: NA
J: TRBJ2-7
V: TRBV2
D: TRBD1
length: 13

CDR3: CASTNEAGRRYNEQFF
DNA: TGTGCCAGCACCAACGAGGCCGGGAGGCGATACAATGAGCAGTTCTTC
size: many
J: TRBJ2-1
V: TRBV7-3
D: TRBD2
length: 16